Presented here are 17 T cell receptor beta chains from one specimen sequenced in a study of blood T cell repertoires in COVID-19. Clones were read by immunoSEQ multiplex PCR, and TCRdb kept only the in-frame ones, dropping some. Of approximately 140,000 clones detected, approximately 88% appear once; the ten largest clones hold roughly 2%. The sequenced sample consisted of peripheral blood. Receptors originate from a man in his 70s with acute or convalescent COVID-19.

The chain recombines TRBV25-1 with TRBJ1-4, with D maybe TRBD1 (5 bases). CDR3 length: 18 amino acids. The V gene lost 2 bases and the J gene lost 4 bases, with 20 bases spanning the gap. CDR1 is MGHDK, CDR2 SYGVNS, per germline. The CDR3 sequence is CASSENEDSEPFNEKLFF. Here the CDR3 DNA reads TGTGCCAGCAGTGAAAACGAAGACAGCGAGCCCTTTAATGAAAAACTGTTTTTT. The full variable domain, with the rest looked up from reference TRBV25-1 and TRBJ1-4, is EADIYQTPRYLVIGTGKKITLECSQTMGHDKMYWYQQDPGMELHLIHYSYGVNSTEKGDLSSESTVSRIRTEHFPLTLESARPSHTSQYLCASSENEDSEPFNEKLFFGSGTQLSVL.

The rearrangement uses TRBV30 and TRBJ1-6; 11 bases are a match to TRBD1. Trimming removed 2 bases from V and 9 bases from J; junction bases left unmatched: 6. Germline V gene data show CDR1 as GTSNPN and CDR2 as SVGIG (reference sequence). The CDR3 extends over 15 amino acids. The CDR3 sequence: CAWSSGQGEGSPLHF. The CDR3 region has the DNA TGTGCCTGGAGTTCGGGACAGGGGGAAGGTTCACCCCTCCACTTT.

The DNA of the CDR3 is TGTGCCAGTAGTCCCTATGACCAAGAGACCCAGTACTTC. Translated: CASSPYDQETQYF. J is TRBJ2-5 and V is TRBV19; D remains unclear. Germline loops: CDR1 LNHDA, CDR2 SQIVND (reference sequence). V was trimmed by 5 bases and J by 0 bases, leaving 7 bases between them. This CDR3 contains 13 residues.

This chain connects TRBV13 to TRBJ1-1; D is unresolved. Trimming left V 5 bases short and J 5 bases short, with 12 bases between. CDR1 is PRHDT and CDR2 is FYEKMQ in the germline V gene (reference sequence). This CDR3 contains 13 residues. The CDR3 DNA reads as TGTGCCAGCAGCAGATTTCAGGCGACTGAAGCTTTCTTT. Encoded protein: CASSRFQATEAFF.

This chain links TRBV5-6 with TRBJ1-6, with a weak D call TRBD1 (6 bases). Germline loops: CDR1 SGHDT, CDR2 YYEEEE. The V end lost 2 bases, the J end lost 8 bases, and 17 bases lay between the germline ends. The CDR3 runs to 16 residues. CDR3 loop: CASSLKGEGEYSPLHF. Written as DNA, the CDR3 is TGTGCCAGCAGCTTAAAGGGGGAGGGGGAATATTCACCCCTCCACTTT. Full variable domain (rest looked up from reference TRBV5-6 and TRBJ1-6): DAGVTQSPTHLIKTRGQQVTLRCSPKSGHDTVSWYQQALGQGPQFIFQYYEEEERQRGNFPDRFSGHQFPNYSSELNVNALLLGDSALYLCASSLKGEGEYSPLHFGNGTRLTVT.

The chain links TRBV7-9 to TRBJ2-3; a weak D match, TRBD1 (6 bases). Trimming took 5 bases from V and 6 from J, leaving 21 bases between them. Germline CDR1 reads SEHNR; CDR2 reads FQNEAQ (reference sequence). The CDR3 is 16 amino acids. CDR3: CASSGRYGNRDDTQYF. CDR3 DNA sequence: TGTGCCAGCAGCGGTCGGTACGGGAACAGGGACGATACGCAGTATTTT.

This chain links TRBV30 with TRBJ2-3; perhaps TRBD2 as D (7 bases). The CDR3 totals 13 residues. Germline V lookup: CDR1 GTSNPN, CDR2 SVGIG (reference sequence). With 6 bases removed from V and 6 bases from J, the gap between germline ends came to 16 bases. CDR3 region: CACRGRGADTQYF. Here the CDR3 DNA reads TGTGCCTGCCGGGGGAGGGGGGCCGATACGCAGTATTTT.

This clone came up a few times. The J gene is TRBJ2-7, the V gene TRBV5-1; 7 bases agree with TRBD1. The length of the CDR3 is 15 residues. With 0 bases clipped from V and 4 bases from J, the junction kept 7 bases outside the gene matches. Germline V CDR1 and CDR2: SGHRS, YFSETQ. Here the CDR3 reads CASSLGQGGLYEQYF. In DNA, the CDR3 is TGCGCCAGCAGCTTGGGACAGGGCGGCCTATACGAGCAGTACTTC.

V and J are TRBV5-1 and TRBJ2-5; D remains unclear. Germline CDR1 and CDR2: SGHRS and YFSETQ. Deletions cut 5 bases from V and 2 bases from J, with 19 bases between. The CDR3 sequence is 16 residues long. The CDR3 nucleotides are TGCGCCAGCAGTCCCACGTTCCAGGCTGATCAAGAGACCCAGTACTTC. Translating gives CASSPTFQADQETQYF.

The chain is built from TRBV5-1 and TRBJ2-3; 7 positions agree with TRBD2. Germline V CDR1 and CDR2: SGHRS, YFSETQ. This CDR3 is 16 amino acids long. The V and J ends lost 0 bases and 5 bases, in that order; junction bases with no gene match: 9. The CDR3 loop is CASSLAGGGMGDTQYF. The CDR3 DNA sequence: TGCGCCAGCAGCTTGGCGGGCGGGGGAATGGGAGATACGCAGTATTTT.

This chain joins TRBV7-3 and TRBJ1-6, with TRBD1 matching 8 bases. The CDR3 totals 15 residues. Looked up from germline, CDR1 is SGHTA and CDR2 is FQGTGA. J was trimmed by 10 bases and V by 2 bases; bases with no gene match: 7. In DNA form, the CDR3 reads TGTGCCAGCAGCTTAGTCCCAGGGGGCAGATCACCCCTCCACTTT. Its translation: CASSLVPGGRSPLHF.

This clone was seen only once. The chain combines TRBV7-9 with TRBJ2-5, with 7 bases that match TRBD2. The CDR3 has 15 amino acids. J lost 3 bases, V lost 0 bases, and 4 bases had no gene match. Germline assignment: CDR1 SEHNR and CDR2 FQNEAQ (reference sequence). DNA for the CDR3: TGTGCCAGCAGCTTAGCGGGGCTAGCGGAAGAGACCCAGTACTTC. This codes for CASSLAGLAEETQYF.

This CDR3 reads CASSLGGWDIQYF. The CDR3 DNA is TGTGCCAGCAGCTTAGGAGGATGGGACATTCAGTACTTC. The genes are TRBV11-2 and TRBJ2-4, with unresolved D. CDR1 is SGHAT and CDR2 is FQNNGV in the germline V gene. The CDR3 length is 13 residues. V dropped 1 base and J dropped 8 bases, with 9 bases sitting between them.

The CDR3, as DNA: TGCGCCAGCAGCCAAGAGAGCTCTCTTATCCGCGGCTACACCTTC. Its translation: CASSQESSLIRGYTF. The gene calls are TRBV4-1 and TRBJ1-2; the D is unclear. The CDR3 has 15 amino acids. Trimming cost V 0 bases and J 8 bases, with 16 bases left between them. The germline V gene has CDR1 MGHRA and CDR2 YSYEKL.

Here the CDR3 reads CASNPDSSGLVATQYF. DNA for the CDR3: TGCGCCAGCAACCCCGATTCGTCGGGACTAGTCGCGACGCAGTATTTT. The V and J genes are TRBV5-1 and TRBJ2-3, with TRBD2 matching 8 bases. From germline, CDR1 is SGHRS and CDR2 YFSETQ. J was trimmed by 9 bases and V by 6 bases; bases with no gene match: 18. The CDR3 length is 16 residues. Complete variable domain (other parts from reference TRBV5-1 and TRBJ2-3): KAGVTQTPRYLIKTRGQQVTLSCSPISGHRSVSWYQQTPGQGLQFLFEYFSETQRNKGNFPGRFSGRQFSNSRSEMNVSTLELGDSALYLCASNPDSSGLVATQYFGPGTRLTVL.

This sequence joins TRBV27 and TRBJ1-4; TRBD1 matches at 8 bases. V shed 4 bases, J shed 8 bases, and the junction held 9 bases outside the gene matches. The CDR3 is made up of 15 amino acids. Germline CDR1 is MNHEY and CDR2 is SMNVEV (reference sequence). This chain's CDR3 is CASSSLTGVVEKLFF. Written as DNA, the CDR3 is TGTGCCAGCAGTTCCTTGACAGGGGTAGTCGAAAAACTGTTTTTT.

V usage is TRBV7-9 and J usage is TRBJ1-1, with D possibly being TRBD1 (5 bases). Germline V gene lookup returns CDR1 SEHNR and CDR2 FQNEAQ (reference sequence). The length of the CDR3 is 14 residues. V lost 5 bases and J 4 bases, leaving 14 bases between the germline ends. The CDR3 nucleotides read TGTGCCAGCAGCAAGGACATTGATGGCACTGAAGCTTTCTTT. It yields the protein CASSKDIDGTEAFF. The variable domain in full, completed from reference TRBV7-9 and TRBJ1-1, reads DTGVSQNPRHKITKRGQNVTFRCDPISEHNRLYWYRQTLGQGPEFLTYFQNEAQLEKSRLLSDRFSAERPKGSFSTLEIQRTEQGDSAMYLCASSKDIDGTEAFFGQGTRLTVV.